A selection of T cell receptor beta chains follows, all from one sample in a study of human T cells and chemical hapten exposure. Each CDR3 protein gets one entry after TCRdb re-called the RACE reads with MiXCR. The data contain over 150,000 distinct CDR3 sequences, about a quarter of them singletons. Specimen: whole blood, collected in connection with sensitization to the hapten diphenylcyclopropenone (DPC). The origin of the receptors is a woman younger than 35 with alopecia areata. Some clones in this sample may be carry-over from other donors' samples. Both conserved end residues are part of each CDR3. D genes are given only for firm matches. Part of the rows lack a size; the others show once, few, many or a class for expanded clones.

V gene: TRBV4-2; D gene: .; clone size: few; J gene: TRBJ1-2; CDR3 length: 18; CDR3 DNA: TGTGCCAGCAGCCAAGATCCTGTAAGTGTCACCAAGTATGATGGCTACACCTTC; CDR3 protein: CASSQDPVSVTKYDGYTF
V gene: TRBV9; D gene: .; clone size: few; J gene: TRBJ2-2; CDR3 length: 13; CDR3 DNA: TGTGCCAGCAGCGCCATAGTGGCCGGGGAGCTGTTTTTT; CDR3 protein: CASSAIVAGELFF
V gene: TRBV4-1; D gene: TRBD1; clone size: .; J gene: TRBJ2-3; CDR3 length: 16; CDR3 DNA: TGCGCCAGCAGTTGGACAGGGGGTGTTGGCACAGATACGCAGTATTTT; CDR3 protein: CASSWTGGVGTDTQYF
V gene: TRBV5-4; D gene: .; clone size: .; J gene: TRBJ2-3; CDR3 length: 13; CDR3 DNA: TGTGCCAGCAGCCCCCGGCGGCGAGATACGCAGTATTTT; CDR3 protein: CASSPRRRDTQYF
V gene: TRBV7-3; D gene: TRBD1; clone size: .; J gene: TRBJ1-1; CDR3 length: 15; CDR3 DNA: TGTGCCAGCAGTCCCTCATTCGGACAGGGAGGACGAGCTTTCTTT; CDR3 protein: CASSPSFGQGGRAFF
V gene: TRBV10-3; D gene: TRBD1; clone size: few; J gene: TRBJ1-2; CDR3 length: 13; CDR3 DNA: TGTGCCATCGGTCAGACAGGGAGAAGCGGCTACACCTTC; CDR3 protein: CAIGQTGRSGYTF
V gene: TRBV9; D gene: TRBD1; clone size: few; J gene: TRBJ2-2; CDR3 length: 17; CDR3 DNA: TGTGCCAGCAGCGCCGACTCCGGGACAGGGTACTACGGGGAGCTGTTTTTT; CDR3 protein: CASSADSGTGYYGELFF
V gene: TRBV29-1; D gene: TRBD1; clone size: few; J gene: TRBJ2-7; CDR3 length: 15; CDR3 DNA: TGCAGCGTCCTGGCCACCGGGACAGCGTCCTACGAGCAGTACTTC; CDR3 protein: CSVLATGTASYEQYF
V gene: TRBV7-2; D gene: .; clone size: .; J gene: TRBJ2-7; CDR3 length: 14; CDR3 DNA: TGTGCCAGCAGCCCCGACCCTCGTCTTATCGAGCAGTACTTC; CDR3 protein: CASSPDPRLIEQYF
V gene: TRBV27; D gene: .; clone size: few; J gene: TRBJ2-1; CDR3 length: 13; CDR3 DNA: TGTGCCAGCAGTTTAAACGGTGCGGATGAGCAGTTCTTC; CDR3 protein: CASSLNGADEQFF
V gene: TRBV6-2/TRBV6-3; D gene: .; clone size: .; J gene: TRBJ1-1; CDR3 length: 15; CDR3 DNA: TGTGCCAGCAGTTATGGGCAGGACATGAACACTGAAGCTTTCTTT; CDR3 protein: CASSYGQDMNTEAFF
V gene: TRBV30; D gene: TRBD2; clone size: few; J gene: TRBJ2-1; CDR3 length: 14; CDR3 DNA: TGTGCCTGGACTAGCGGGAGCTCCTACAATGAGCAGTTCTTC; CDR3 protein: CAWTSGSSYNEQFF
V gene: TRBV21-1; D gene: .; clone size: .; J gene: TRBJ1-5; CDR3 length: 15; CDR3 DNA: TGTGCCAGCAGCCAACAGGTACCTAGCAATCAGCCCCAGCATTTT; CDR3 protein: CASSQQVPSNQPQHF
V gene: TRBV5-1; D gene: TRBD2; clone size: .; J gene: TRBJ2-1; CDR3 length: 17; CDR3 DNA: TGCGCCAGCAGCTGGGGCGGCGGCGGGAGCCCCTACAATGAGCAGTTCTTC; CDR3 protein: CASSWGGGGSPYNEQFF
V gene: TRBV27; D gene: TRBD2; clone size: few; J gene: TRBJ2-7; CDR3 length: 13; CDR3 DNA: TGTGCCAGCAGACCTAGCGGTTACTACGAGCAGTACTTC; CDR3 protein: CASRPSGYYEQYF
V gene: TRBV7-2; D gene: .; clone size: .; J gene: TRBJ1-1; CDR3 length: 13; CDR3 DNA: TGTGCCAGCAGCCGTTATGCTAGGGTTGAAGCTTTCTTT; CDR3 protein: CASSRYARVEAFF
V gene: TRBV4-1; D gene: TRBD2; clone size: .; J gene: TRBJ2-7; CDR3 length: 14; CDR3 DNA: TGCGCCAGCAGCCAAGGCGGGGGGGCGGGCGAGCAGTACTTC; CDR3 protein: CASSQGGGAGEQYF
V gene: TRBV5-6; D gene: .; clone size: .; J gene: TRBJ1-5; CDR3 length: 15; CDR3 DNA: TGTGCCAGCAGCTTAGGACAGCTTAGCAATCAGCCCCAGCATTTT; CDR3 protein: CASSLGQLSNQPQHF
V gene: TRBV20-1; D gene: .; clone size: few; J gene: TRBJ2-3; CDR3 length: 14; CDR3 DNA: TGCAGTGCTATCCGGGGAGTGGGCACAGATACGCAGTATTTT; CDR3 protein: CSAIRGVGTDTQYF
V gene: TRBV7-9; D gene: TRBD1; clone size: .; J gene: TRBJ2-7; CDR3 length: 13; CDR3 DNA: TGTGCCAGCAGCTCCAGGGGGCTGGGAGAGCAGTACTTC; CDR3 protein: CASSSRGLGEQYF
V gene: TRBV7-6; D gene: .; clone size: .; J gene: TRBJ1-4; CDR3 length: 12; CDR3 DNA: TGTGCCAGCAGCGTTTTAAATGAAAAACTGTTTTTT; CDR3 protein: CASSVLNEKLFF
V gene: TRBV29-1; D gene: TRBD1; clone size: few; J gene: TRBJ1-1; CDR3 length: 16; CDR3 DNA: TGCAGCGGAAGAGGGGGCGAGGGATTCGGAAGCACTGAAGCTTTCTTT; CDR3 protein: CSGRGGEGFGSTEAFF
V gene: TRBV6-1; D gene: .; clone size: .; J gene: TRBJ1-4; CDR3 length: 14; CDR3 DNA: TGTGCCAGCAGTGAAGGGGCGGGAAATGAAAAACTGTTTTTT; CDR3 protein: CASSEGAGNEKLFF
V gene: TRBV7-2; D gene: .; clone size: few; J gene: TRBJ2-1; CDR3 length: 12; CDR3 DNA: TGTGCCAGCAGCTTACAGGTCAATGAGCAGTTCTTC; CDR3 protein: CASSLQVNEQFF
V gene: TRBV7-9; D gene: .; clone size: few; J gene: TRBJ2-2; CDR3 length: 14; CDR3 DNA: TGTGCCAGCAGCTTGCTCGGGGCCGCCGGGGAGCTGTTTTTT; CDR3 protein: CASSLLGAAGELFF
V gene: TRBV4-1; D gene: .; clone size: few; J gene: TRBJ1-6; CDR3 length: 17; CDR3 DNA: TGCGCCAGCAGCCAAGATGAAGACCGCTCCTATAATTCACCCCTCCACTTT; CDR3 protein: CASSQDEDRSYNSPLHF
V gene: TRBV7-2; D gene: .; clone size: few; J gene: TRBJ2-1; CDR3 length: 14; CDR3 DNA: TGTGCCAGCAGCGGAAGTAGGGGGGTCAATGAGCAGTTCTTC; CDR3 protein: CASSGSRGVNEQFF